This note documents a single TCR beta chain sequence. This receptor's antigen is unknown. No much larger clone exists at a distance of one base, and base qualities are not known. The immunoSEQ Assay, a bias-controlled multiplex PCR, was used to amplify TCRbeta CDR3 regions from genomic DNA. In the source study's methods: Nucleated cell counts per sample were estimated from amplification of reference gene primers within the assay. To quantify the absolute abundance of each unique TCRbeta CDR3 rearrangement, sequence reads were collapsed and filtered. For each sample, productive Simpson clonality was calculated as the square root of Simpson's diversity index over productive rearrangements. TCRdb carries this immuneACCESS record with in-frame sequences only. Its versions omit some clonotypes, under half of them owing to an unresolved V gene in the studies checked, with the rest unexplained. That table is the source of V, J and clone size, and D and trimming were worked out from the DNA. The sample yields some 180,000 clones; 82% were counted once. Clones ranked in the top ten supply 4% to 6.5% of the sample.

These data are taken from a study of blood T cell repertoires in COVID-19 (dated by TCRdb to 2020 to 2021). Regarding the study in general: Collaborator samples came from the United States, Italy and Spain and covered acute and convalescent phases of COVID-19. The material from the prospective study consisted of cDNA or gDNA derived from T cells, B-cell-depleted T cells, or PBMCs. The dataset comprised deeply sampled blood TCRbeta repertoires from subjects exposed to, actively infected with, or recovered from COVID-19. The repertoires were released in a freely available public database meant as a resource for research on the immune response to SARS-CoV-2. Samples were obtained from the ongoing ImmuneRACE study (first 160 participants) and from approximately 1,200 subjects provided by 6 global collaborators. Nearly every sample came with metadata listing a de-identified subject ID, COVID-19 status, age in years and sex. HLA class I and class II types, where available, came from metadata supplied by the sample provider rather than from assay-based typing.

The germline V gene provides CDR1 SGHRS and CDR2 YFSETQ. CDR3 length: 16 amino acids, cysteine to phenylalanine. This entry keeps only the CDR3 DNA: 48 bases, framed from base 1. V trim: 3 bases; J trim: 9 bases; unmatched bases: 8. Results and caveats for the whole study, not just this receptor: The amount of clinical and demographic metadata varied by source and participant and was provided uncurated.

Participants in the prospective study were aged about 18 to 100 years, lived in approximately 26 United States geographic areas, and enrolled through a virtual design. To assign participants to cohorts, the prospective study relied on clinical history that participants themselves reported in a screening survey and a study questionnaire. Each participant in the prospective study had whole blood, serum and a nasopharyngeal or oropharyngeal swab collected by mobile phlebotomists. Additional blood draws and questionnaires over an approximately two-month period could optionally be provided by prospective study participants. Prospective study blood samples were shipped either frozen or at room temperature before DNA extraction.

This clonotype was obtained from a woman aged 55-70 years with acute COVID-19. Sequenced material: PBMCs or T cells enriched from blood (not recorded which). Rearrangement joined TRBV5-1 to TRBJ2-1; the junction holds 14 bases that match TRBD2. Read as DNA, the sequence is TGCGCCAGCAGCTCCTCCGGGACTAGCGGGAGTGGTGAGCAGTTCTTC. Its product reads: CASSSSGTSGSGEQFF. Joined to the reference TRBV5-1 and TRBJ2-1 proteins, this CDR3 gives the full variable domain: KAGVTQTPRYLIKTRGQQVTLSCSPISGHRSVSWYQQTPGQGLQFLFEYFSETQRNKGNFPGRFSGRQFSNSRSEMNVSTLELGDSALYLCASSSSGTSGSGEQFFGPGTRLTVL.